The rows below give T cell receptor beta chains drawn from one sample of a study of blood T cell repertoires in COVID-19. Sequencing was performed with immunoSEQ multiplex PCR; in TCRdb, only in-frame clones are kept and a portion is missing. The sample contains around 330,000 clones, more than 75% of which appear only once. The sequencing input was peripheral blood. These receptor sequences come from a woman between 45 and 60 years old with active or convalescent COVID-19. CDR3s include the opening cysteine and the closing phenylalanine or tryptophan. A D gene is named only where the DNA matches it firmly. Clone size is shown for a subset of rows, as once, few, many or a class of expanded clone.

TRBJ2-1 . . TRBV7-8 CASSLSGDGEQFF TGTGCCAGCAGCTTGTCAGGGGACGGTGAGCAGTTCTTC
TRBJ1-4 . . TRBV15 CATSRDSGLRNEKLFF TGTGCCACCAGCAGAGATTCAGGGCTTCGTAATGAAAAACTGTTTTTT
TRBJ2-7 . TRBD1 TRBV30 CAWIGGQGVSYEQYF TGTGCCTGGATTGGAGGACAGGGTGTCTCCTACGAGCAGTACTTC
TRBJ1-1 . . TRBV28 CASSYPAGTTESEAFF TGTGCCAGCAGCTATCCGGCCGGGACAACAGAATCTGAAGCTTTCTTT
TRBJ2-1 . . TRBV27 CASSPRGLPSYNEQFF TGTGCCAGCAGTCCTAGGGGACTCCCTTCCTACAATGAGCAGTTCTTC
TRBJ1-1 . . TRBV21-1 CASSKTWTAGTEAFF TGTGCCAGCAGCAAGACGTGGACCGCGGGGACTGAAGCTTTCTTT
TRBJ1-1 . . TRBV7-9 CASSLGAGPMAFF TGTGCCAGCAGCTTAGGTGCAGGCCCCATGGCTTTCTTT
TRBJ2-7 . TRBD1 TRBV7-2 CASSLGRDRVSEQYF TGTGCCAGCAGCTTAGGGCGGGACAGGGTTAGCGAGCAGTACTTC
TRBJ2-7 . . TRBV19 CASSIGSSYEQYF TGTGCCAGTAGTATTGGCAGTTCCTACGAGCAGTACTTC
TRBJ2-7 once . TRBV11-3 CASSLDGSEGAIYEQYF TGTGCCAGCAGCTTAGATGGGTCGGAGGGAGCGATTTACGAGCAGTACTTC
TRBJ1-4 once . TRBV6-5 CATKQEGGNEKLFF TGTGCCACCAAACAGGAAGGCGGTAATGAAAAACTGTTTTTT
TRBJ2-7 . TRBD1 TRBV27 CASSIRTGPYEQYF TGTGCCAGCAGTATTCGGACAGGGCCCTACGAGCAGTACTTC
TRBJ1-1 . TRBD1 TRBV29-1 CSTTQGAQAFF TGCAGCACGACCCAGGGGGCGCAGGCTTTCTTT
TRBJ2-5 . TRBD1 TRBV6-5 CASSYYPGTGRETQYF TGTGCCAGCAGTTACTACCCCGGGACAGGGCGGGAGACCCAGTACTTC
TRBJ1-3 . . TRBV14 CASSQGGAGNTIYF TGTGCCAGCAGCCAAGGGGGAGCAGGAAACACCATATATTTT
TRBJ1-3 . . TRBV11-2 CASSLMGRGSGNTIYF TGTGCCAGCAGCTTAATGGGAAGGGGCTCTGGAAACACCATATATTTT
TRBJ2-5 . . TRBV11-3 CASSLNSLGTQYF TGTGCCAGCAGCTTAAACAGCTTAGGGACCCAGTACTTC
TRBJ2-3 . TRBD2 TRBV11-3 CASSLDARTSGTDTQYF TGTGCCAGCAGCTTAGATGCGAGGACTAGCGGAACAGATACGCAGTATTTT
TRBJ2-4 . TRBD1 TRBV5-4 CASSQAGTGGNIQYF TGTGCCAGCAGCCAGGCCGGGACAGGGGGAAACATTCAGTACTTC
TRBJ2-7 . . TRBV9 CASSVVAEPYEQYF TGTGCCAGCAGCGTAGTCGCCGAGCCCTACGAGCAGTACTTC
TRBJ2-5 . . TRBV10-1 CASSIRGNQETQYF TGCGCCAGCAGTATCAGGGGAAATCAAGAGACCCAGTACTTC
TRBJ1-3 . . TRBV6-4 CASRPGEKTSGNTIYF TGTGCCAGCAGACCGGGAGAAAAAACCTCTGGAAACACCATATATTTT
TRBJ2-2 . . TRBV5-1 CASSLGSGTTGELFF TGCGCCAGCAGCTTAGGTTCGGGGACTACCGGGGAGCTGTTTTTT
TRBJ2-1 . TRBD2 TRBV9 CASSSPERTSGSYEQFF TGTGCCAGCAGCTCACCGGAGAGGACTAGCGGGAGCTATGAGCAGTTCTTC
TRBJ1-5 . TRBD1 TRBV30 CAWSVRQGIRNQPQHF TGTGCCTGGAGTGTACGACAGGGGATTCGCAATCAGCCCCAGCATTTT
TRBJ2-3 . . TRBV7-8 CASSLGPGTSTDTQYF TGTGCCAGCAGCTTAGGCCCGGGAACTAGCACAGATACGCAGTATTTT
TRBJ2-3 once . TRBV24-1 CATSVQGTRTDTQYF TGTGCCACCAGTGTACAGGGGACTAGAACAGATACGCAGTATTTT
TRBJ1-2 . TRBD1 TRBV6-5 CASRRDSNYGYTF TGTGCCAGCAGAAGGGACAGCAACTATGGCTACACCTTC
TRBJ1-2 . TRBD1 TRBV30 CAWSAHRGVYGYTF TGTGCCTGGAGTGCCCACAGGGGAGTCTATGGCTACACCTTC
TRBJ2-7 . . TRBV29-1 CSVENQGGEQYF TGCAGCGTTGAAAACCAGGGGGGCGAGCAGTACTTC
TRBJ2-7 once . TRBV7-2 CASSKTLAYPPYEQYF TGTGCCAGCAGCAAGACACTAGCCTATCCCCCCTACGAGCAGTACTTC
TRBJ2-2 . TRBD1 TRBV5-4 CASSLRQGNTGELFF TGTGCCAGCAGCCTGAGACAGGGAAACACCGGGGAGCTGTTTTTT
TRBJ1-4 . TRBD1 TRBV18 CASSDRGIREKLFF TGTGCCAGCTCAGACAGGGGAATTCGTGAAAAACTGTTTTTT
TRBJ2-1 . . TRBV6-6 CASSYSWGDEQFF TGTGCCAGCAGTTACTCATGGGGGGATGAGCAGTTCTTC
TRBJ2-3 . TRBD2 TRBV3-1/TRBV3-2 CASSQDRRREITDTQYF TGTGCCAGCAGCCAAGACCGTAGGCGGGAGATCACAGATACGCAGTATTTT
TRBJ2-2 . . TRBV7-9 CASSFYGGSNTGELFF TGTGCCAGCAGCTTCTACGGCGGGTCGAACACCGGGGAGCTGTTTTTT
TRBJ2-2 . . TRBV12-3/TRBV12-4 CASSFGTGELFF TGTGCCAGCAGTTTCGGGACCGGGGAGCTGTTTTTT
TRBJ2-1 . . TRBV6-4 CASSEQGLRNEQFF TGTGCCAGCAGTGAGCAGGGTCTACGGAATGAGCAGTTCTTC
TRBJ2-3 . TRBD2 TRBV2 CASSYTSGKLGTDTQYF TGTGCCAGCAGCTACACTAGCGGGAAGCTCGGCACAGATACGCAGTATTTT
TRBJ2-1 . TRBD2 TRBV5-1 CASSLSSGGANEQFF TGCGCCAGCAGCTTGAGTAGCGGGGGGGCCAATGAGCAGTTCTTC
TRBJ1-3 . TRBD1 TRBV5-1 CASSYRQDRGGNTIYF TGCGCCAGCAGCTATCGACAGGACAGGGGTGGAAACACCATATATTTT
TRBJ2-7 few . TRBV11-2 CASSLGASSYEQYF TGTGCCAGCAGCTTAGGTGCCAGCTCCTACGAGCAGTACTTC